The text below deals with one TCR beta chain. CDR1 is LGHDT and CDR2 is YNNKEL in the germline V gene (reference sequence). CDR3 length: 15 amino acids. With V trimmed by 4 bases and J by 0 bases, 3 bases remained unmatched. This entry belongs to a study of blood T cell repertoires in COVID-19. At the level of the study: In each case, the material was cDNA or gDNA derived from T cells, B-cell-depleted T cells, or PBMCs.

Data came from immunoSEQ multiplex PCR; TCRdb stores just in-frame clones and leaves some out. The top ten clones hold approximately 18% of a sample with 100,000 to 150,000 clones, approximately 84% of them seen once. Sample: peripheral blood. The source of this sequence is a woman at least 80 years old with acute or convalescent COVID-19. The chain combines TRBV3-1 (or the pseudogene TRBV3-2) with TRBJ1-1, with 9 bases identical to TRBD1. Here the CDR3 DNA reads TGTGCCAGCAGCCGGGGGACAGGGATGAACACTGAAGCTTTCTTT. This gives the protein CASSRGTGMNTEAFF.